This T cell receptor (beta chain) was found in a study of T cells in Graves' hyperthyroidism and ophthalmopathy. The study's findings and limits: Ophthalmopathy was told apart from stable hyperthyroidism by a 13 V-J model.

Amplification of TCR beta CDR3 regions used RNA as the template. TCR CDR3 regions were first amplified by RT-PCR with HTBI primers. TCRdb independently ran MiXCR on the multiplex PCR reads; one entry per CDR3 protein. Of around 300,000 distinct CDR3 sequences in the sample, roughly an eighth are singletons; the top ten hold approximately 7.9%. Germline loops: CDR1 MNHEY, CDR2 SVGEGT. V lost 0 bases to trimming and J lost 5 bases; unmatched junction nucleotides: 3. The CDR3 consists of 15 residues. This clonotype was observed many times. What it recognizes is unknown. Thyroid ultrasound and orbital computed tomography, with clinical symptoms and serum thyroxine and TRAb, informed diagnoses. Extraction of PBMCs used roughly 9.4 ml of fresh peripheral blood.

Sequencing was performed on blood. The chain recombines TRBV6-2 or TRBV6-3 with TRBJ1-5; 8 bases line up with TRBD1. This TCR derives from a woman between 35 and 50 years old with Graves' hyperthyroidism. CDR3 loop: CASSYSGQAYQPQHF. The CDR3 DNA follows: TGTGCCAGCAGTTACTCGGGACAGGCATATCAGCCCCAGCATTTT.